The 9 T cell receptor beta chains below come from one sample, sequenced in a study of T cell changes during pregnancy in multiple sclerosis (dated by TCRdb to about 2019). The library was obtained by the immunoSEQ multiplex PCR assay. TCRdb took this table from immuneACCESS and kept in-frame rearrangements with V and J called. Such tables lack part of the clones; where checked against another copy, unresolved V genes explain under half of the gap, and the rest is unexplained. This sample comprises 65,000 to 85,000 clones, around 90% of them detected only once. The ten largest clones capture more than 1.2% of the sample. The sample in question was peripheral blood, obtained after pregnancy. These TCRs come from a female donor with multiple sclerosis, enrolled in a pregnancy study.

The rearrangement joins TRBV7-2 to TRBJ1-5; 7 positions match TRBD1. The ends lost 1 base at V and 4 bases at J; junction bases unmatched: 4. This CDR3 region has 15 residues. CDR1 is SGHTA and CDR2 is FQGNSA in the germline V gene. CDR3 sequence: CASSLDSGGNQPQHF. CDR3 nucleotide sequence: TGTGCCAGCAGCTTAGACTCAGGGGGAAATCAGCCCCAGCATTTT.

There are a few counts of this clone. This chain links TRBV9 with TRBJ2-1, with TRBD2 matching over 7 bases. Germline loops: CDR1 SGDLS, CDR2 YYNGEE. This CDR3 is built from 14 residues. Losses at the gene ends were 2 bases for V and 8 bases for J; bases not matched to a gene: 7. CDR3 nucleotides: TGTGCCAGCAGCGTTGGGGGAGGGCGCGATGAGCAGTTCTTC. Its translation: CASSVGGGRDEQFF. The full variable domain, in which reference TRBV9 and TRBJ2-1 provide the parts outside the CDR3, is DSGVTQTPKHLITATGQRVTLRCSPRSGDLSVYWYQQSLDQGLQFLIQYYNGEERAKGNILERFSAQQFPDLHSELNLSSLELGDSALYFCASSVGGGRDEQFFGPGTRLTVL.

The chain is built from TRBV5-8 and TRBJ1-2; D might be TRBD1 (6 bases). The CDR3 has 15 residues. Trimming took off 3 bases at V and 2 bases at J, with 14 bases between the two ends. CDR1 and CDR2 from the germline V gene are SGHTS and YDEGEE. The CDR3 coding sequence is TGTGCCAGCAGCTCCTATAACGACAGGAACTATGGCTACACCTTC. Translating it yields CASSSYNDRNYGYTF.

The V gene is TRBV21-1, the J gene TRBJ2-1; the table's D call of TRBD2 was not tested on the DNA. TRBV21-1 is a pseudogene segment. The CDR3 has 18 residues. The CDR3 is CASSKEGPTGDEYNEQFF. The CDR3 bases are TGTGCCAGCAGCAAAGAGGGCCCTACGGGAGACGAGTACAATGAGCAGTTCTTC.

CDR3 coding DNA: TGTGCCAGCTCACCTCTTACCCAGAGCGCTTCAGATACGCAGTATTTT. It translates to CASSPLTQSASDTQYF. The rearrangement uses TRBV18 and TRBJ2-3; unclear D gene. CDR1 and CDR2 (germline): KGHSH, LQKENI. Trimming took 3 bases from V and 4 from J, leaving 17 bases between them. This CDR3 is built from 16 residues.

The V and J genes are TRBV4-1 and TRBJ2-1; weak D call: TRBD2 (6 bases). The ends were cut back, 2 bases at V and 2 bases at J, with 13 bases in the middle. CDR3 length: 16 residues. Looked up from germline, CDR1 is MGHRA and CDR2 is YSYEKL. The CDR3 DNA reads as TGCGCCAGCAGCCAATGGGGGGTGGGGGCCTACAATGAGCAGTTCTTC. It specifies CASSQWGVGAYNEQFF.

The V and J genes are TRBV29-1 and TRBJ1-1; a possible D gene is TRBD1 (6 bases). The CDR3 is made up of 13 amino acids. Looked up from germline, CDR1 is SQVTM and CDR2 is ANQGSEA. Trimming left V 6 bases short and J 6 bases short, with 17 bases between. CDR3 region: CSVVFFRGAEAFF. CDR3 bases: TGCAGCGTCGTCTTCTTCAGGGGCGCTGAAGCTTTCTTT. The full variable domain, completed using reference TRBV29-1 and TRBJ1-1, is SAVISQKPSRDICQRGTSLTIQCQVDSQVTMMFWYRQQPGQSLTLIATANQGSEATYESGFVIDKFPISRPNLTFSTLTVSNMSPEDSSIYLCSVVFFRGAEAFFGQGTRLTVV.

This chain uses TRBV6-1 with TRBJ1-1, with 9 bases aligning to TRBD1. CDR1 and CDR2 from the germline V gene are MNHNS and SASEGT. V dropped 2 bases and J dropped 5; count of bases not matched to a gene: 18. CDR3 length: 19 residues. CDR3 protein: CASSEPRISGTGKWTEAFF. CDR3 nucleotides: TGTGCCAGCAGTGAACCCAGGATCTCGGGGACAGGGAAGTGGACTGAAGCTTTCTTT.

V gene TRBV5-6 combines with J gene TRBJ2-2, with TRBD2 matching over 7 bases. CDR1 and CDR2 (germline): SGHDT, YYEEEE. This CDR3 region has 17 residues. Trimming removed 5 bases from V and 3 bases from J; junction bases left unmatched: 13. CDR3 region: CASRELSSGWDTGELFF. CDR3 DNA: TGTGCCAGCAGGGAATTGTCTAGCGGTTGGGACACCGGGGAGCTGTTTTTT.